This is a list of T cell receptor beta chains from one sample in a study of T cells in Graves' hyperthyroidism and ophthalmopathy. Each CDR3 protein is one row after TCRdb ran MiXCR on the multiplex PCR reads. This sample carries roughly 200,000 distinct CDR3 sequences, 15% to 20% of them seen once, and the ten largest clones take approximately 40%. The sequenced sample consisted of blood. The source is a man aged 40-55 years with Graves' hyperthyroidism. Both conserved end residues are part of each CDR3. A D gene is named only where the DNA matches it firmly. Not every row has a clone size; where given, it reads once, few, many or a size class.

TRBJ1-1 TRBV2 NA many CASSGQMMNTEAFF TGTGCCAGCAGTGGGCAGATGATGAACACTGAAGCTTTCTTT
TRBJ2-2 TRBV6-2/TRBV6-3 NA NA CASSYSRGGRTGELFF TGTGCCAGCAGTTACTCGAGAGGGGGGCGAACCGGGGAGCTGTTTTTT
TRBJ1-1 TRBV6-1 NA few CASKLFGRSEAFF TGTGCCAGCAAACTCTTTGGAAGGTCTGAAGCTTTCTTT
TRBJ2-3 TRBV5-1 NA NA CASSPSTSTDTQYF TGCGCCAGCAGTCCATCGACTAGCACAGATACGCAGTATTTT
TRBJ1-1 TRBV7-8 NA many CASSLGAAEAFF TGTGCCAGCAGCCTAGGTGCAGCAGAAGCTTTCTTT
TRBJ2-5 TRBV7-9 NA many CASSRDTEETQYF TGTGCCAGCAGCCGGGACACTGAAGAGACCCAGTACTTC
TRBJ1-1 TRBV7-2 NA NA CASSLYLIPEGGTEAFF TGTGCCAGCAGCTTATATTTGATACCCGAAGGGGGCACTGAAGCTTTCTTT
TRBJ2-7 TRBV19 TRBD2 few CASARGENYEQYF TGTGCCAGCGCCCGGGGGGAGAACTACGAGCAGTACTTC
TRBJ1-5 TRBV20-1 NA NA CSAREGPRHQPQHF TGCAGTGCTAGGGAGGGACCCCGGCATCAGCCCCAGCATTTT
TRBJ2-3 TRBV5-1 TRBD2 few CASSLAREGMGTDTQYF TGCGCCAGCAGCTTGGCCAGGGAGGGAATGGGCACAGATACGCAGTATTTT
TRBJ2-7 TRBV16 TRBD1 many CASSRDSVSYEQYF TGTGCCAGCAGCCGGGACAGTGTGTCCTACGAGCAGTACTTC
TRBJ2-5 TRBV7-9 NA few CASSPDWGRQETQYF TGTGCCAGCAGCCCCGACTGGGGGCGGCAAGAGACCCAGTACTTC
TRBJ2-5 TRBV28 NA many CASSQLAETQYF TGTGCCAGCAGTCAACTGGCGGAGACCCAGTACTTC
TRBJ2-5 TRBV7-2 NA many CASSANREETQYF TGTGCCAGCAGCGCAAACAGGGAAGAGACCCAGTACTTC
TRBJ1-1 TRBV3-1 NA many CASSQASQGRGAFF TGTGCCAGCAGCCAGGCGTCGCAGGGCCGCGGAGCTTTCTTT
TRBJ1-6 TRBV4-3 NA NA CASSQDQNSPLHF TGCGCCAGCAGCCAAGATCAGAATTCACCCCTCCACTTT
TRBJ1-4 TRBV7-2 TRBD1 many CASSLGTGYNEKLFF TGTGCCAGCAGCTTAGGGACAGGTTATAATGAAAAACTGTTTTTT
TRBJ1-6 TRBV12-3/TRBV12-4 NA many CASSSWSARDSPLHF TGTGCCAGCAGTTCTTGGTCAGCTCGAGATTCACCCCTCCACTTT
TRBJ1-5 TRBV28 NA NA CASSLVRPGKQPQHF TGTGCCAGCAGTTTAGTTCGGCCAGGGAAGCAGCCCCAGCATTTT
TRBJ1-5 TRBV20-1 NA NA CSARDLFVDQPQHF TGCAGTGCTAGAGATTTATTTGTAGATCAGCCCCAGCATTTT
TRBJ2-5 TRBV28 NA many CASSYGATRYF TGTGCCAGCAGTTATGGCGCTACAAGGTACTTC
TRBJ2-1 TRBV3-1 NA NA CASSPPGRNYNEQFF TGTGCCAGCAGCCCCCCGGGACGGAATTACAATGAGCAGTTCTTC
TRBJ1-2 TRBV20-1 TRBD1 few CSAINRGTAGYTF TGCAGTGCAATAAACAGGGGAACCGCTGGCTACACCTTC
TRBJ2-5 TRBV7-2 TRBD2 many CASSLQRGPQETQYF TGTGCCAGCAGCTTACAGCGGGGGCCACAAGAGACCCAGTACTTC
TRBJ2-2 TRBV7-8 NA many CASSLAGGGWSGELFF TGTGCCAGCAGCTTAGCGGGAGGGGGCTGGTCCGGGGAGCTGTTTTTT
TRBJ2-2 TRBV9 NA NA CASSVDRETGELFF TGTGCCAGCAGCGTAGATCGAGAGACCGGGGAGCTGTTTTTT
TRBJ1-5 TRBV20-1 NA NA CSAQRTLTSPQHF TGCAGTGCCCAAAGGACACTTACATCGCCCCAGCATTTT
TRBJ2-4 TRBV7-2 NA many CASSLAGVAKNIQYF TGTGCCAGCAGCTTAGCGGGGGTAGCCAAAAACATTCAGTACTTC
TRBJ2-7 TRBV30 TRBD1 many CAWTTGGYEQYF TGTGCCTGGACCACAGGGGGATACGAGCAGTACTTC
TRBJ2-5 TRBV4-2 NA many CASSQPQGKETQYF TGTGCCAGCAGCCAGCCCCAGGGGAAAGAGACCCAGTACTTC
TRBJ1-4 TRBV28 NA NA CASSFGTPNGKLFF TGTGCCAGCAGTTTCGGGACCCCCAATGGAAAACTGTTTTTT
TRBJ2-7 TRBV28 NA many CASSLWRANSYEQYF TGTGCCAGCAGTTTATGGAGGGCTAACTCCTACGAGCAGTACTTC
TRBJ2-7 TRBV11-2 NA many CASSLPGGLSYEQYF TGTGCCAGCAGCTTACCGGGGGGCTTGTCCTACGAGCAGTACTTC
TRBJ2-2 TRBV4-1 NA few CASSQPFRRGNGELFF TGCGCCAGCAGCCAACCTTTCCGTAGGGGAAACGGGGAGCTGTTTTTT
TRBJ2-3 TRBV7-2 TRBD1 many CASSLIPGQGRNTQYF TGTGCCAGCAGCTTGATACCGGGACAGGGGAGGAATACGCAGTATTTT
TRBJ1-2 TRBV28 NA NA CASRKDGLYGYTF TGTGCCAGCAGAAAAGACGGGCTTTACGGCTACACCTTC
TRBJ2-5 TRBV29-1 TRBD2 few CSVGLAAGETQYF TGCAGCGTTGGTCTAGCGGCCGGGGAGACCCAGTACTTC
TRBJ2-7 TRBV5-1 TRBD1 NA CASSLEQGATHEQYF TGCGCCAGCAGCTTGGAACAGGGGGCAACCCACGAGCAGTACTTC
TRBJ1-6 TRBV6-1 NA NA CASTRDTYNSPLHF TGTGCCAGCACCCGGGACACGTATAATTCACCCCTCCACTTT
TRBJ2-7 TRBV5-1 NA few CASRGGSYEQYF TGCGCCAGCAGGGGGGGATCCTACGAGCAGTACTTC
TRBJ2-7 TRBV5-4 NA many CASSIGVAYEQYF TGTGCCAGCAGCATTGGGGTGGCGTACGAGCAGTACTTC
TRBJ2-2 TRBV5-1 TRBD1 NA CASSWTGTANTGELFF TGCGCCAGCAGCTGGACTGGGACAGCGAACACCGGGGAGCTGTTTTTT
TRBJ2-7 TRBV2 NA once CASSDDQGYDYEQYF TGTGCCAGCAGTGACGACCAGGGATACGACTACGAGCAGTACTTC
TRBJ1-1 TRBV5-1 NA few CASRKGVNTEAFF TGCGCCAGCAGGAAGGGGGTGAACACTGAAGCTTTCTTT
TRBJ2-5 TRBV7-9 TRBD2 many CASSFTLAGVSVETQYF TGTGCCAGCAGCTTCACTCTAGCGGGGGTGTCGGTGGAGACCCAGTACTTC
TRBJ2-5 TRBV7-9 TRBD2 NA CASSFRTIAGLTYQETQYF TGTGCCAGCAGCTTTAGGACAATAGCGGGGCTTACCTACCAAGAGACCCAGTACTTC
TRBJ1-1 TRBV15 NA many CATSRVGGIGTEAFF TGTGCCACCAGCAGAGTTGGAGGGATCGGCACTGAAGCTTTCTTT
TRBJ1-5 TRBV28 TRBD1 many CASSRQGALQHF TGTGCCAGCAGTCGCCAGGGGGCTCTCCAGCATTTT
TRBJ1-5 TRBV7-9 NA many CASRGGVDQPQHF TGTGCCAGCAGAGGGGGGGTTGATCAGCCCCAGCATTTT
TRBJ1-6 TRBV12-3/TRBV12-4 NA many CASSAIRESLHF TGTGCCAGCAGTGCCATCCGCGAATCCCTCCACTTT
TRBJ2-5 TRBV6-5 NA many CASSYAPIQETQYF TGTGCCAGCAGTTACGCACCGATCCAAGAGACCCAGTACTTC
TRBJ2-2 TRBV9 TRBD2 few CASRASGGADTGELFF TGTGCCAGCAGGGCTAGCGGGGGGGCCGACACCGGGGAGCTGTTTTTT
TRBJ2-2 TRBV13 TRBD2 NA CASSQEGTSGGNTGELFF TGTGCCAGCAGCCAAGAAGGGACTAGCGGGGGGAACACCGGGGAGCTGTTTTTT
TRBJ2-3 TRBV5-1 TRBD2 many CASSSASGGDTQYF TGCGCCAGCAGCTCCGCTAGCGGGGGTGATACGCAGTATTTT
TRBJ2-3 TRBV7-2 TRBD2 many CASSSDPGLAGGRMYF TGTGCCAGCAGCTCGGACCCGGGACTAGCGGGGGGCCGTATGTATTTT
TRBJ2-3 TRBV20-1 NA many CSASDSISTDTQYF TGCAGTGCATCGGACAGCATTAGCACAGATACGCAGTATTTT
TRBJ1-1 TRBV20-1 TRBD1 many CSATGTGGTEAFF TGCAGTGCAACCGGGACAGGGGGCACTGAAGCTTTCTTT
TRBJ2-7 TRBV30 NA many CAWSVRGLAYEQYF TGTGCCTGGAGTGTCCGGGGGTTAGCCTACGAGCAGTACTTC
TRBJ1-2 TRBV6-2/TRBV6-3 NA NA CASSPDSFYGYTF TGTGCCAGCAGTCCGGACAGCTTCTATGGCTACACCTTC